What follows are 8 T cell receptor beta chains derived from one specimen sequenced in a study of cytomegalovirus exposure and HLA in healthy donors. 60 Vbeta and 13 Jbeta primers were used in PCR. Using immunoSEQ multiplex PCR, the repertoire was profiled, and TCRdb retains in-frame clones only, with some absent. This table holds roughly 100,000 clones, approximately 79% found once. The material sequenced was PBMCs. The receptors derive from a woman aged 60-75 years in good health and CMV-seropositive.

The genes are TRBV5-1 and TRBJ2-6; weak D call: TRBD2 (6 bases). Germline CDR1 is SGHRS and CDR2 is YFSETQ. The CDR3 length is 16 residues. V gave up 0 bases and J gave up 2 bases, with 9 bases separating them. The CDR3 loop reads CASSLAPGAGANVLTF. In DNA, the CDR3 is TGCGCCAGCAGCTTGGCGCCGGGGGCTGGGGCCAACGTCCTGACTTTC.

This clone showed up just a few times. The V and J genes are TRBV2 and TRBJ2-7; D is possibly TRBD1 (5 bases). Germline values: CDR1 SNHLY, CDR2 FYNNEI. V shed 5 bases and J shed 5 bases, with 10 bases lying between them. The CDR3 runs 12 residues. CDR3 in amino acids: CASSKRGHEQYF. CDR3 DNA: TGTGCCAGCAGTAAAAGGGGCCACGAGCAGTACTTC.

This clone occurred once. The V call is TRBV19, the J call TRBJ2-1; the D gene is possibly TRBD1 (6 bases). Germline loops: CDR1 LNHDA, CDR2 SQIVND (reference sequence). Trimming removed 5 bases at V and 4 bases at J, with 18 bases between. The CDR3 sequence is 16 residues long. CDR3 residues: CASSRGLDSKYNEQFF. Here the CDR3 DNA reads TGTGCCAGTAGTCGCGGGTTGGACAGTAAATACAATGAGCAGTTCTTC.

V usage is TRBV15 and J usage is TRBJ2-7; weak D call: TRBD2 (5 bases). This CDR3 contains 14 residues. V shed 0 bases and J shed 4 bases, with 10 bases lying between them. In germline, CDR1 is LNHNV, CDR2 YYDKDF (reference sequence). The CDR3 nucleotides are TGTGCCACCAGCAGAGAAGGAGGAGATTACGAGCAGTACTTC. Its protein is CATSREGGDYEQYF.

The chain employs TRBV19 and TRBJ2-7, with TRBD2 matching over 10 bases. This CDR3 spans 16 amino acids. Per germline, CDR1 LNHDA and CDR2 SQIVND (reference sequence). J was trimmed by 2 bases and V by 5 bases; bases with no gene match: 9. CDR3 coding DNA: TGTGCCAGTAGTGCCTCAACTAGCGGGGCCACCTACGAGCAGTACTTC. Translation: CASSASTSGATYEQYF.

This chain connects TRBV5-5 to TRBJ1-1; the match to TRBD1 covers 7 bases. Germline loops: CDR1 SGHKS, CDR2 YYEKEE (reference sequence). This CDR3 region has 13 residues. Germline trimming cut 3 bases from V and 4 bases from J; bases unmatched to any gene: 3. The CDR3 DNA reads as TGTGCCAGCAGCTATCCAGGGGGCACTGAAGCTTTCTTT. Translating it yields CASSYPGGTEAFF.

The rearrangement links TRBV4-2 to TRBJ2-1, with D uncertain. With 0 bases removed from V and 6 bases from J, the gap between germline ends came to 12 bases. The germline V gene has CDR1 LGHNA and CDR2 YNFKEQ. CDR3 length equals 15 residues. The CDR3 DNA is TGTGCCAGCAGCCAAGATATCGCTAGTGGCAATGAGCAGTTCTTC. This sequence encodes CASSQDIASGNEQFF.

This chain connects TRBV5-4 to TRBJ2-3, with D unclear. The CDR3 is 12 residues long. Germline V gene data show CDR1 as SGHNT and CDR2 as YYREEE (reference sequence). The V end lost 2 bases, the J end lost 6 bases, and 7 bases lay between the germline ends. The CDR3 nucleotides read TGTGCCAGCAGCTTTGCGTATGATACGCAGTATTTT. This codes for CASSFAYDTQYF.